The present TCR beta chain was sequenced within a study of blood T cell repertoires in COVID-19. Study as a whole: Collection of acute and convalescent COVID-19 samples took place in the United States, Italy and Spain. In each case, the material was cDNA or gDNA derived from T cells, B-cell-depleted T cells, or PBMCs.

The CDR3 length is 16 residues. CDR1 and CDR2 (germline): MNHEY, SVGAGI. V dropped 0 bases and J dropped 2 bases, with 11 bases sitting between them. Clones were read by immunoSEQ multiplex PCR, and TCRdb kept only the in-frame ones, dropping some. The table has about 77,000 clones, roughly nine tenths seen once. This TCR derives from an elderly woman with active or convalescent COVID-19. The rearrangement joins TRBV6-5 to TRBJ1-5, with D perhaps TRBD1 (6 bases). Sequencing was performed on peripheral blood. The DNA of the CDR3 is TGTGCCAGCAGTTACTCGCGCAGGGGAGGCAATCAGCCCCAGCATTTT. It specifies CASSYSRRGGNQPQHF.